The rows below give T cell receptor beta chains drawn from one sample of a study of monozygotic twins with inflammatory bowel disease. TCRdb reprocessed the 5' RACE reads and stores each CDR3 protein as one record, lacking DNA. The sample has 200,000 to 250,000 distinct CDR3 sequences. Sequences were obtained from blood. All receptors come from a human donor with ulcerative colitis or Crohn's disease, or a healthy co-twin of an affected twin (not recorded which). The CDR3 runs from the conserved cysteine through the conserved F or W.

v_call: TRBV24-1; j_call: TRBJ1-4; cdr3_aa: CATSDTGRTGGNEKLFF
v_call: TRBV4-2; j_call: TRBJ2-1; cdr3_aa: CASSRVQPESNEQFF
v_call: TRBV12-3/TRBV12-4; j_call: TRBJ1-1; cdr3_aa: CASRLGTPTEAFF
v_call: TRBV20-1; j_call: TRBJ2-7; cdr3_aa: CSAIPGGPAYEQYF
v_call: TRBV5-1; j_call: TRBJ1-1; cdr3_aa: CASSQEMNTEAFF
v_call: TRBV5-1; j_call: TRBJ2-2; cdr3_aa: CASSFGQGDTGELFF
v_call: TRBV5-1; j_call: TRBJ2-7; cdr3_aa: CASSLVGFEQYF
v_call: TRBV20-1; j_call: TRBJ1-1; cdr3_aa: CSARSQGGWAFF
v_call: TRBV24-1; j_call: TRBJ2-2; cdr3_aa: CATSDPGLAGNTGELFF
v_call: TRBV12-3/TRBV12-4; j_call: TRBJ1-2; cdr3_aa: CASSIGQVAEGGYTF
v_call: TRBV20-1; j_call: TRBJ2-7; cdr3_aa: CSAWVASGGGEQYF
v_call: TRBV3-1; j_call: TRBJ2-7; cdr3_aa: CASSLLRGYEQYF
v_call: TRBV20-1; j_call: TRBJ2-1; cdr3_aa: CSARQGGANEQFF
v_call: TRBV27; j_call: TRBJ2-1; cdr3_aa: CASSRQQGWTFGNEQFF
v_call: TRBV29-1; j_call: TRBJ2-7; cdr3_aa: CSASRQEGYEQYF
v_call: TRBV24-1; j_call: TRBJ1-5; cdr3_aa: CATSDLTNQPQHF
v_call: TRBV5-1; j_call: TRBJ2-6; cdr3_aa: CASSAGLGSGANVLTF
v_call: TRBV24-1; j_call: TRBJ2-1; cdr3_aa: CATSDPSHEQFF
v_call: TRBV28; j_call: TRBJ2-7; cdr3_aa: CASGGTGTSYEQYF
v_call: TRBV5-6; j_call: TRBJ1-5; cdr3_aa: CASSPRGGTNQPQHF
v_call: TRBV5-1; j_call: TRBJ2-3; cdr3_aa: CASSLAAGENTDTQYF
v_call: TRBV19; j_call: TRBJ2-5; cdr3_aa: CASSPQTGAVETQYF
v_call: TRBV12-3/TRBV12-4; j_call: TRBJ1-2; cdr3_aa: CASSPGGSYGYTF
v_call: TRBV6-1; j_call: TRBJ1-5; cdr3_aa: CASRTGRISNQPQHF
v_call: TRBV6-6; j_call: TRBJ1-5; cdr3_aa: CASSFFPANQPQHF
v_call: TRBV7-2; j_call: TRBJ2-1; cdr3_aa: CASRYIAGVDEQFF
v_call: TRBV5-1; j_call: TRBJ1-2; cdr3_aa: CASSPHDTGSRSYTF
v_call: TRBV5-1; j_call: TRBJ1-1; cdr3_aa: CASKSRRGTEAFF